What follows describes a single T cell receptor (beta chain). Its binding antigen is unknown. Base qualities are missing; no much larger clone stands one base away. The treatment or condition label on this specimen signifies: around 19 received Ad26.COV2.S at low or high dose, single or two shots; roughly 5 received placebo; per-sample allocation not given. Repertoires of vaccine and placebo recipients were sequenced from samples collected on day 63 after the first injection. Cohort 1b enrolled about 25 adults aged 18-55 years at a single site in Boston, USA, between 29 July and 7 August 2020. Ad26.COV2.S was a replication-incompetent adenovirus type 26 vector expressing a prefusion-stabilized SARS-CoV-2 spike protein from the original Wuhan strain. The data are from a study of Ad26.COV2.S vaccination and SARS-CoV-2 variants (dated by TCRdb to the early 2020s). Regarding the research as a whole: Donors in the vaccine arm were drawn from COV1001, a multicentre, randomized, double-blind, placebo-controlled phase I-IIa trial testing Ad26.COV2.S in healthy adults. Dosing of Ad26.COV2.S was intramuscular, at either 5x10^10 or 1x10^11 viral particles, delivered as one shot or as two shots spaced 56 days apart. Sequencing of the TCRbeta repertoire served to evaluate the specificity and breadth of SARS-CoV-2-reactive T cell receptors following Ad26.COV2.S vaccination. A total of approximately 32 samples were included in the TCR-sequenced set, comprising some 20 Ad26.COV2.S vaccine recipients, 5 placebo recipients and 8 SARS-CoV-2 convalescent individuals. Trial participants were randomized into five groups of five: low-dose or high-dose Ad26.COV2.S given once or twice, or placebo on both occasions. Blinding of investigators to trial group allocation was maintained during experiments and outcome assessment.

The immunoSEQ Assay was used to sequence TCRbeta CDR3 regions. After extraction, genomic DNA underwent amplification by bias-controlled multiplex PCR, followed by high-throughput sequencing. Per the source publication's procedure: To quantify the absolute abundance of every unique TCRbeta CDR3 region, sequences were collapsed and filtered. Usable DNA was measured by amplifying reference genes present in all nucleated cells, and TCRbeta template counts were normalized to that usable DNA to estimate T cell fraction. Repertoire TCRs were annotated as SARS-CoV-2-specific by exact matching of V gene, CDR3 amino acid sequence and J gene to a known reactive TCR set. MIRA supplied the reference SARS-CoV-2 TCR set, which was filtered for enrichment in COVID-19-positive ImmuneCODE repertoires so that public or cross-reactive TCRs were removed. Drawing on the MIRA antigens, annotated TCRs were analysed further at the level of specific ORF or position within ORF. Breadth was defined as the number of annotated unique rearrangements divided by the total number of unique productive rearrangements, and depth was defined as the summed frequency of the annotated unique rearrangements. Two-sided Wilcoxon rank-sum tests were used to compare TCR breadth between groups. Entries here come from immuneACCESS through TCRdb and include only in-frame sequences with V and J called. Some clones fail to appear in such tables; in the studies checked, an unresolved V gene covers under half of the shortfall, and the cause of the remainder is unknown. The D gene and trimming were derived from the DNA, and the V and J assignments and clone size from that table. Recorded for this sample are 300,000 to 400,000 clones; roughly 84% of them occurred a single time. Around 3.5% of the sample belongs to the ten largest clones.

What the authors observed across the whole study: Higher spike-specific TCR breadth was observed in Ad26.COV2.S recipients than in placebo recipients (P = 0.0014). According to the authors, total T cell responses may have been underestimated by the TCR breadth and depth analyses. After vaccination, spike-specific CD8+ and CD4+ T cell responses were reported to show substantial breadth. Vaccine and placebo recipients had similar non-spike TCR breadth, a finding consistent with the vaccine containing only spike. The study lacked the statistical power to compare responses across vaccine doses or regimens.

As encoded in the germline V gene, CDR1 is MNHNS while CDR2 is SASEGT. Its CDR3 holds 15 amino acids, cysteine through phenylalanine. Only CDR3 DNA remains: 45 bases, in frame from the first base. Between the V and J ends, shortened by 1 base and 6 bases respectively, the junction contains 15 bases. The sample in question was peripheral blood, obtained in a trial of Ad26.COV2.S vaccine versus placebo. The chain joins TRBV6-1 to TRBJ1-2, and TRBD1 may be the D gene, going by 5 matching bases. This TCR was sampled from a person between 18 and 65 years old who received the Ad26.COV2.S COVID-19 vaccine or a placebo. The DNA sequence reads TGTGCCAGCAGTGAAGACTGGCAGGGCTATGATGGCTACACCTTC. It codes for CASSEDWQGYDGYTF.